This T cell receptor (beta chain) was identified in a study of cytomegalovirus exposure and HLA in healthy donors. A multiplex PCR was run with 60 Vbeta primers and 13 Jbeta primers. The repertoire was sequenced with immunoSEQ multiplex PCR; TCRdb's copy has only in-frame clones and lacks some. The sample holds approximately 170,000 clones, just under 75% seen once. The CDR3 runs to 12 residues. Trimming left V 8 bases short and J 3 bases short, with 7 bases between. Germline CDR1 is MDHEN and CDR2 is SYDVKM. The material sequenced was PBMCs. The clonotype comes from a man aged 30-40 years in good health and CMV-seropositive. The J gene is TRBJ2-2, the V gene TRBV28; no definite D call. CDR3 in amino acids: CASGDYTGELFF. CDR3 DNA: TGTGCCAGCGGAGATTACACCGGGGAGCTGTTTTTT.